This T cell receptor (beta chain) was found in a study of cytotoxic CD8 clonotypes in ibrutinib-treated CLL (dated by TCRdb to the early 2020s). Concerning the study at large: The cohort included approximately 15 treatment-naive and roughly ten relapsed/refractory patients; some 18 were IGHV unmutated. The response samples were drawn at a median of roughly twelve months into treatment, with a range of roughly 6 to 36 months. Cryopreserved peripheral blood mononuclear cells were obtained prior to treatment, at the time of response, and at either disease progression or sustained remission. Every remission and progressive disease sample was obtained while ibrutinib was still being received by the patients. Partial responses were observed in about 25 patients and complete responses in 2; after a median follow-up of around 68 months, remission was maintained in around 14 patients and progression was observed in approximately 12. Of the approximately 86 people in the trial, about 27 had longitudinal samples available. Samples averaged about 260,000 productive templates and some 91,000 productive rearrangements. Beyond this particular receptor, the publication reports: Clonality rose at ibrutinib response, remained stable during sustained remission, and dropped back toward baseline at progression. Sampling times were not matched between sustained-remission and progressing patients, and lymph node repertoires were not studied. Baseline clonality was found to be higher than that of age-matched healthy donors and was strongly correlated with circulating CD8+ T-cell counts. Public clonotypes were rare and either shrank or stayed stable during treatment, and the rise in clonality at ibrutinib response reflected expansion of private clonotypes.

On a MiSeq, deep resolution sequencing aimed for a depth between 1 in 1 million and 1 in 200,000 T cells, with each clonotype covered roughly 10x on average. The immunoSEQ hsTCRB Kit was used to generate the TCR beta libraries. The original methods were these. Data were analyzed with ImmunoSEQ Data Assistant and ImmunoSEQ Analyzer, with V, D and J genes assigned per IMGT definitions. Clonality, which ranges from 0 to 1, was calculated as one minus the normalized Shannon entropy of productive rearrangement frequencies. Public clonotype analysis was restricted to overrepresented clonotypes comprising at least 0.05% of each patient's repertoire. Approximately 12 age-matched healthy donor repertoires from immuneACCESS were used as controls for clonality. TCRdb mirrors the immuneACCESS table, restricted to in-frame sequences. Some clones are absent from its copies; in checked studies, under half trace to an unresolved V gene, and the reason for the others is unknown. V and J calls and clone size come straight from that table; D and trimming were deduced from the DNA. In this sample the table shows about 17,000 clones, about 64% of which occur a single time. The ten largest clones add up to roughly 25% of the sample.

Taken from cysteine to phenylalanine, the CDR3 has 15 residues. The read is trimmed to its CDR3 DNA, 45 bases read in frame from base 1. For CDR1 and CDR2, the germline V gene lists MNHEY and SVGAGI. Deletion took 5 bases off V and 8 bases off J, with a span of 19 bases between the germline ends. In regard to this clone: The clone's antigen remains unknown. The sample holds no much larger clone one base away, and base qualities are not on file.

The sample's time point label, in plain terms: about eleven months on ibrutinib. For TCR beta library preparation, around 2 micrograms of genomic DNA were isolated from cryopreserved PBMCs. Longitudinal blood samples from CLL patients on ibrutinib monotherapy underwent high-throughput TCR beta sequencing. The patients took part in an open-label, single-center phase 2 trial of ibrutinib monotherapy. This TCR derives from a human donor with chronic lymphocytic leukemia. The receptor chain draws on TRBV6-5 and TRBJ2-1, with no D gene named confidently. This specimen consisted of PBMCs, obtained after 12 months of ibrutinib treatment. The DNA is TGTGCCAGCAGTACCAGGAATAGCAGGAGTTATGAGCAGTTCTTC. This sequence encodes CASSTRNSRSYEQFF.